The 3 T cell receptor beta chains below all came from one sample that was sequenced in a study of graft-versus-host responses after intestinal transplantation. Only in-frame clones appear in the TCRdb table, and some are missing; sequencing was by immunoSEQ multiplex PCR. This sample has more than 20,000 clones, with approximately 83% found just once. The sample was PBMCs, taken 463 days after intestinal transplant. The receptors originated from a human patient who received an intestinal transplant, so some T cells may come from the graft donor.

This chain joins TRBV5-1 and TRBJ2-5; 9 nucleotides line up with TRBD1. The V segment lost 4 bases and the J segment 2 bases; nucleotides outside the gene matches: 9. The CDR3 sequence is 16 residues long. The germline CDR1 and CDR2 sequences are SGHRS and YFSETQ. CDR3 coding DNA: TGCGCCAGCAGCAAGGGGACAGGGCGTCGGCAAGAGACCCAGTACTTC. Its protein is CASSKGTGRRQETQYF.

The chain carries TRBV25-1 and TRBJ1-4; no clear D gene. The V end was cut by 6 bases, the J end by 6 bases, with 23 bases between. The V gene's germline CDR1 is MGHDK and CDR2 SYGVNS. The CDR3 contains 17 residues. The CDR3 loop reads CASSLNTGILDYEKLFF. In DNA, the CDR3 is TGTGCCAGCAGCTTAAATACCGGGATCTTAGATTATGAAAAACTGTTTTTT.

This chain joins TRBV23-1 and TRBJ1-2, with 12 positions matching TRBD1. TRBV23-1 is assigned to the ORF class and has an uncertain function. V gave up 5 bases and J gave up 6 bases; unmatched junction bases: 7. The CDR3 length is 15 residues. The CDR3, as DNA: TGCGCCAGCAGTTTTCCGGGACAGGGGGCACATGGCTACACCTTC. Its translation: CASSFPGQGAHGYTF.